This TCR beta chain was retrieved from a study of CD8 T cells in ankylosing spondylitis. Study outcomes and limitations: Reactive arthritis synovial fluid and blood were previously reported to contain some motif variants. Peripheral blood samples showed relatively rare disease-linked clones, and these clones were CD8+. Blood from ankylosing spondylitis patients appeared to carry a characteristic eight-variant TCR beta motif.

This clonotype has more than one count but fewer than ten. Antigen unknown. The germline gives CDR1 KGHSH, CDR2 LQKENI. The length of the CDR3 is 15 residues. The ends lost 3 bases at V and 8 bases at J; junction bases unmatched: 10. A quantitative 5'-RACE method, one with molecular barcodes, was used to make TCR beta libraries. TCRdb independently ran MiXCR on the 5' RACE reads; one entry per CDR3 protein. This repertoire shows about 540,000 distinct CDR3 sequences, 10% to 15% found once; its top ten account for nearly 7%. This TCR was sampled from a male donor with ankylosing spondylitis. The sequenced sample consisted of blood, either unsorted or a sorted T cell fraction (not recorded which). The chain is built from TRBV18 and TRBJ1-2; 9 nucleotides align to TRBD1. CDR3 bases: TGTGCCAGCTCACCCTACCAGGACAGGGGAGACGGCTACACCTTC. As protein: CASSPYQDRGDGYTF.